The 32 T cell receptor beta chains presented below share a single source sample, sequenced in a study of blood T cell repertoires in COVID-19. This table comes from immunoSEQ multiplex PCR, and its TCRdb copy is limited to in-frame clones, with some not included. This table has tens of thousands of clones, under 85% appearing once. The specimen was peripheral blood. The source of these receptors is a human donor in a cohort sampled during active COVID-19.

The genes are TRBV19 and TRBJ2-3, with D perhaps matching TRBD1 (6 bases). V lost 6 bases to trimming and J lost 1 base, with 11 bases between them. CDR3 length: 14 amino acids. The germline V gene has CDR1 LNHDA and CDR2 SQIVND (reference sequence). The chain's CDR3 is CASSGQIRTDTQYF. The CDR3 bases are TGTGCCAGTAGCGGACAGATACGCACAGATACGCAGTATTTT.

This rearrangement joins TRBV9 to TRBJ1-5, with D perhaps matching TRBD1 (6 bases). Germline assignment: CDR1 SGDLS and CDR2 YYNGEE. The CDR3 length is 17 residues. The V end lost 0 bases, the J end lost 5 bases, and 18 bases lay between the germline ends. CDR3 in DNA: TGTGCCAGCAGCGTAGGCCCTAGGACAGATCCGTATCAGCCCCAGCATTTT. Translation: CASSVGPRTDPYQPQHF.

This clone appeared a few times. J is TRBJ2-1 and V is TRBV5-4; no definite D call. Germline V gives CDR1 SGHNT, CDR2 YYREEE (reference sequence). The length of the CDR3 is 11 residues. V lost 3 bases to trimming and J lost 8 bases, with 6 bases between them. Here the CDR3 DNA reads TGTGCCAGCAGCTCCTCCGATGAGCAGTTCTTC. Amino acids: CASSSSDEQFF.

The chain combines TRBV18 with TRBJ1-5, with 8 bases fitting TRBD1. V lost 5 bases and J lost 0; bases outside the gene matches: 6. CDR1 is KGHSH and CDR2 is LQKENI in the germline V gene. The CDR3 length is 16 residues. The CDR3 sequence: CASSEFDRGSNQPQHF. The CDR3 bases are TGTGCCAGCTCAGAATTCGACAGGGGTAGCAATCAGCCCCAGCATTTT.

This clone was counted a single time. The V and J genes are TRBV9 and TRBJ2-7, with 7 bases matching TRBD1. The germline CDR1 and CDR2 sequences are SGDLS and YYNGEE. The CDR3 totals 16 residues. The trim removed 4 bases at V and 2 bases at J, leaving 12 bases unmatched. CDR3: CASSPRGKTGTYEQYF. The DNA for the CDR3 is TGTGCCAGCAGCCCACGGGGTAAGACAGGGACCTACGAGCAGTACTTC.

The chain recombines TRBV20-1 with TRBJ2-7; D is uncertain. Germline CDR1 and CDR2: DFQATT and SNEGSKA (reference sequence). The CDR3 totals 13 residues. V was clipped by 3 bases and J by 5 bases, with 14 bases between them. CDR3 nucleotide sequence: TGCAGTGCTAGTATCAGGTTTTATGACGAGCAGTACTTC. Translating gives CSASIRFYDEQYF.

The chain combines TRBV7-2 with TRBJ2-7, with 8 bases that match TRBD1. CDR1 is SGHTA and CDR2 is FQGNSA in the germline V gene. This CDR3 contains 14 residues. The trim removed 3 bases at V and 7 bases at J, leaving 8 bases unmatched. The CDR3 DNA is TGTGCCAGCAGCTTGCGACAGGGGCTGAGAGAGCAGTACTTC. As protein: CASSLRQGLREQYF. The complete variable domain, with remaining parts taken from reference TRBV7-2 and TRBJ2-7, reads GAGVSQSPSNKVTEKGKDVELRCDPISGHTALYWYRQSLGQGLEFLIYFQGNSAPDKSGLPSDRFSAERTGGSVSTLTIQRTQQEDSAVYLCASSLRQGLREQYFGPGTRLTVT.

The chain employs TRBV18 and TRBJ2-6, with 10 bases aligning to TRBD1. CDR1 is KGHSH and CDR2 is LQKENI in the germline V gene. This CDR3 contains 17 residues. Trimming removed 4 bases from V and 4 bases from J; junction bases left unmatched: 7. The CDR3: CASSRGTGVTGANVLTF. CDR3 sequence (DNA): TGTGCCAGCTCACGGGGGACAGGGGTGACAGGGGCCAACGTCCTGACTTTC.

The rearrangement links TRBV19 to TRBJ1-1; 9 bases fit TRBD1. This CDR3 is built from 15 residues. The trim removed 8 bases at V and 4 bases at J, leaving 11 bases unmatched. CDR1 and CDR2 from the germline V gene are LNHDA and SQIVND (reference sequence). CDR3 sequence reads: CASQGTGRGITEAFF. The CDR3 region has the DNA TGTGCCAGTCAAGGGACAGGGAGAGGGATCACTGAAGCTTTCTTT.

CDR3 sequence: CAWSVQEGVGYTF. The CDR3 DNA reads as TGTGCCTGGAGTGTACAAGAGGGGGTTGGCTACACCTTC. J is TRBJ1-2 and V is TRBV30, with a tentative D call TRBD1 (6 bases). The germline CDR1 and CDR2 sequences are GTSNPN and SVGIG (reference sequence). The CDR3 is 13 residues long. V lost 0 bases to trimming and J lost 7 bases, with 12 bases between them. The full variable domain, in which reference TRBV30 and TRBJ1-2 provide the parts outside the CDR3, is SQTIHQWPATLVQPVGSPLSLECTVEGTSNPNLYWYRQAAGRGLQLLFYSVGIGQISSEVPQNLSASRPQDRQFILSSKKLLLSDSGFYLCAWSVQEGVGYTFGSGTRLTVV.

The V call is TRBV27, the J call TRBJ1-1, with 7 bases lining up with TRBD1. The CDR3 contains 12 residues. The V and J ends lost 2 bases and 8 bases, in that order; junction bases with no gene match: 2. Germline CDR1 reads MNHEY; CDR2 reads SMNVEV (reference sequence). In DNA, the CDR3 is TGTGCCAGCAGTTTACCAGGGGGGGAAGCTTTCTTT. Translated: CASSLPGGEAFF.

The chain recombines TRBV30 with TRBJ1-2, with TRBD1 identical over 9 bases. The CDR3 has 17 amino acids. The V gene end was trimmed by 0 bases and the J gene end by 0 bases; junction bases not matched to a gene: 8. The germline CDR1 and CDR2 sequences are GTSNPN and SVGIG (reference sequence). CDR3 region: CAWSVGRTGASNYGYTF. The CDR3 DNA reads as TGTGCCTGGAGTGTAGGGAGGACAGGGGCATCTAACTATGGCTACACCTTC.

The chain couples TRBV18 to TRBJ2-5; TRBD1 agrees at 10 bases. The CDR3 sequence is 15 residues long. Germline trimming cut 4 bases from V and 3 bases from J; bases unmatched to any gene: 5. CDR1 and CDR2 from the germline V gene are KGHSH and LQKENI. Here the CDR3 reads CASSRSGTGEETQYF. Here the CDR3 DNA reads TGTGCCAGCTCACGTTCTGGGACAGGGGAAGAGACCCAGTACTTC.

The chain recombines TRBV4-1 with TRBJ2-1, with unresolved D. The V end was cut by 4 bases, the J end by 2 bases, with 12 bases between. The CDR3 runs 15 residues. CDR1 and CDR2 from the germline V gene are MGHRA and YSYEKL. The CDR3 here is CASSPGQSTYNEQFF. CDR3 nucleotides: TGCGCCAGCAGCCCAGGTCAGTCCACCTACAATGAGCAGTTCTTC.

This clone was found a few times. CDR3 nucleotide sequence: TGTGCCAGCAGCGTACAGGACAATGAGCAGTTCTTC. Its protein product is CASSVQDNEQFF. The V gene is TRBV9, the J gene TRBJ2-1; D remains unclear. This CDR3 comprises 12 residues. The ends were cut back, 1 base at V and 5 bases at J, with 4 bases in the middle. Per germline, CDR1 SGDLS and CDR2 YYNGEE.

The rearrangement uses TRBV14 and TRBJ2-5; D is unclear. The CDR3 covers 13 residues. CDR1 SGHDN and CDR2 FVKESK come from the germline V gene. Trimming removed 4 bases at V and 5 bases at J, with 11 bases between. CDR3 sequence: CASSPPNGETQYF. The CDR3 region has the DNA TGTGCCAGCAGCCCACCCAACGGGGAGACCCAGTACTTC.

The gene calls are TRBV6-2 or TRBV6-3 and TRBJ2-4, with TRBD2 as a possible D gene (5 bases). This CDR3 is built from 16 residues. Between the trimmed V and J ends, which lost 5 bases and 0 bases, there was a span of 14 bases. Germline CDR1 MNHEY, CDR2 SVGEGT. CDR3 in DNA: TGTGCCAGCAGTAAAGCCCGGGATCTAGCCAAAAACATTCAGTACTTC. Translating gives CASSKARDLAKNIQYF.

The chain uses TRBV7-9 and TRBJ2-3, with 7 bases that match TRBD2. V trimming: 5 bases; J trimming: 6 bases; junction bases outside the gene matches: 17. In germline, CDR1 is SEHNR, CDR2 FQNEAQ (reference sequence). This CDR3 is 17 amino acids long. The CDR3 loop reads CASSPRLARTQRDTQYF. The CDR3 DNA is TGTGCCAGCAGCCCCCGACTAGCTCGAACCCAGAGGGATACGCAGTATTTT.

This chain joins TRBV5-6 and TRBJ1-1; 7 bases are shared with TRBD1. Germline V CDR1 and CDR2: SGHDT, YYEEEE. The CDR3 runs 15 residues. V lost 1 base and J lost 4; bases outside the gene matches: 7. The CDR3 nucleotides read TGTGCCAGCAGCTTGATTGTCCAGGGGGGCACTGAAGCTTTCTTT. It codes for CASSLIVQGGTEAFF.

The chain combines TRBV11-2 with TRBJ2-7, with a weak D call TRBD2 (5 bases). The germline gives CDR1 SGHAT, CDR2 FQNNGV. V shed 2 bases and J shed 1 base, with 9 bases lying between them. CDR3 length equals 14 residues. The CDR3 region is CASSLTTGSYEQYF. Here the CDR3 DNA reads TGTGCCAGCAGCTTAACGACGGGGTCCTACGAGCAGTACTTC.

This chain links TRBV6-4 with TRBJ1-1; 7 bases are a match to TRBD1. The CDR3 is 15 amino acids. J gave up 1 base and V 6 bases, and 8 bases lay outside the gene matches. The germline CDR1 and CDR2 sequences are MRHNA and SNTAGT. The CDR3 bases are TGTGCCAGCAGACCCCGGGACAGTCAGAACACTGAAGCTTTCTTT. It is translated as CASRPRDSQNTEAFF.

The chain carries TRBV5-1 and TRBJ2-7, with D perhaps TRBD1 (5 bases). V was trimmed by 4 bases and J by 4 bases, leaving 15 bases between them. In germline, CDR1 is SGHRS, CDR2 YFSETQ. The CDR3 is 14 residues long. CDR3 protein: CASSVQGTGYEQYF. For the CDR3, the DNA is TGCGCCAGCAGCGTCCAGGGTACGGGTTACGAGCAGTACTTC.

V and J are TRBV9 and TRBJ1-3; a possible D gene is TRBD1 (5 bases). V was trimmed by 0 bases and J by 0 bases, leaving 16 bases between them. This CDR3 is built from 18 residues. Germline-derived CDR1 and CDR2 are SGDLS and YYNGEE. The CDR3 region is CASSVAPQRRDSGNTIYF. CDR3 DNA sequence: TGTGCCAGCAGCGTAGCCCCGCAGCGCAGGGACTCTGGAAACACCATATATTTT.

This clone was counted a single time. The chain uses TRBV6-2 or TRBV6-3 and TRBJ2-5; possibly TRBD2 for D (6 bases). This CDR3 is 13 amino acids long. V was pared by 6 bases and J by 4 bases, with 12 bases between. In germline, CDR1 is MNHEY, CDR2 SVGEGT. CDR3: CASSPGGLETQYF. In DNA, the CDR3 is TGTGCCAGCAGCCCCGGGGGATTAGAGACCCAGTACTTC.

CDR3 coding DNA: TGTGCCAGCAGACCCGGGACATATCAGCCCCAGCATTTT. Encoded protein: CASRPGTYQPQHF. J is TRBJ1-5 and V is TRBV28, with D possibly being TRBD1 (6 bases). The V and J ends lost 6 bases and 5 bases respectively, with 11 bases between them. This CDR3 is 13 amino acids long. Germline V gene sequence: CDR1 MDHEN, CDR2 SYDVKM.

The chain recombines TRBV28 with TRBJ1-5, with 8 bases fitting TRBD1. V shed 7 bases, J shed 3 bases, and the junction held 5 bases outside the gene matches. CDR3 length equals 14 residues. Germline assignment: CDR1 MDHEN and CDR2 SYDVKM. CDR3 coding DNA: TGTGCCAGCATGTGGACAGGGTTCAATCAGCCCCAGCATTTT. Translated: CASMWTGFNQPQHF.

The V gene is TRBV2, the J gene TRBJ2-7; TRBD2 matches 11 bases. The junction had 9 bases not matched to a gene; V was cut back by 8 bases and J by 6 bases. This CDR3 contains 14 residues. The germline gives CDR1 SNHLY, CDR2 FYNNEI. The CDR3 loop reads CASLAGGTSGEQYF. The CDR3 DNA sequence: TGTGCCAGCCTAGCGGGGGGAACTAGCGGCGAGCAGTACTTC. Together with reference TRBV2 and TRBJ2-7, the CDR3 gives the full variable domain: EPEVTQTPSHQVTQMGQEVILRCVPISNHLYFYWYRQILGQKVEFLVSFYNNEISEKSEIFDDQFSVERPDGSNFTLKIRSTKLEDSAMYFCASLAGGTSGEQYFGPGTRLTVT.

This clone was seen more than once but under ten times. This chain links TRBV24-1 with TRBJ2-7, with 12 bases fitting TRBD1. Trimming at V came to 4 bases and at J to 5 bases, leaving 8 bases not matched to a gene. Germline assignment: CDR1 KGHDR and CDR2 SFDVKD. The CDR3 runs 16 residues. The CDR3 nucleotides are TGTGCCACCAGTGAGACCGGGACAGGGGGCCAGGACGAGCAGTACTTC. Its protein product is CATSETGTGGQDEQYF.

The rearrangement links TRBV10-2 to TRBJ1-3; no clear D gene. Germline CDR1 reads WSHSY; CDR2 reads SAAADI. There are 14 residues in the CDR3. The germline V and J ends were trimmed by 6 bases and 0 bases, with 9 bases remaining between them. The CDR3 protein is CASRAGLSGNTIYF. CDR3 bases: TGCGCCAGCAGGGCGGGCCTCTCTGGAAACACCATATATTTT.

Here the CDR3 DNA reads TGTGCCAGCAGTTATGTCCCCGTCGCCGGGGAGCTGTTTTTT. It yields the protein CASSYVPVAGELFF. This chain joins TRBV27 and TRBJ2-2; D call uncertain. V was clipped by 4 bases and J by 6 bases, with 12 bases between them. CDR3 size: 14 residues. Germline lookup yields CDR1 MNHEY and CDR2 SMNVEV (reference sequence).

The chain employs TRBV29-1 and TRBJ2-5; the match to TRBD2 covers 10 bases. Germline V gives CDR1 SQVTM, CDR2 ANQGSEA. Unmatched junction bases numbered 15, after V lost 7 bases and J lost 4 bases. The CDR3 is 16 amino acids. In nucleotides, the CDR3 is TGCAGCGCAGTTTCCAGCGGGGGGGTTGGGGGAGAGACCCAGTACTTC. The encoded protein is CSAVSSGGVGGETQYF.

Details on this clone: Relative to the germline gene, one junction end is altered; a read error may explain this. This same CDR3 is encoded by further DNA sequences in the sample. This rearrangement joins TRBV25-1 to TRBJ2-5; 10 bases fit TRBD2. Germline V CDR1 and CDR2: MGHDK, SYGVNS. The CDR3 contains 15 residues. Written as DNA, the CDR3 is TGTGCCAGCAGTGACCCGACTAGCGGGCAAGAGACTCAGTACTTC. Its translation: CASSDPTSGQETQYF.